The 24 T cell receptor beta chains presented below share a single source sample, sequenced in a study of blood T cell repertoires in COVID-19. The protocol was immunoSEQ multiplex PCR, while the TCRdb copy is restricted to in-frame clones and leaves out a portion. The repertoire holds 150,000 to 200,000 clones, with approximately 79% as singletons. Source material: peripheral blood. The receptors stem from a woman aged 40-49 years with COVID-19, enrolled during active disease.

The chain has TRBV11-2 and TRBJ2-4, with 7 bases that match TRBD2. Germline trimming cut 3 bases from V and 0 bases from J; bases unmatched to any gene: 11. The germline gives CDR1 SGHAT, CDR2 FQNNGV. This CDR3 contains 18 residues. CDR3 loop: CASSFRSSSGVAKNIQYF. CDR3 bases: TGTGCCAGCAGCTTTCGCTCTTCTAGCGGAGTAGCCAAAAACATTCAGTACTTC.

This sequence joins TRBV9 and TRBJ2-7, with D possibly TRBD1 on 6 matching bases. CDR1 and CDR2 from the germline V gene are SGDLS and YYNGEE. The V end was cut by 4 bases, the J end by 0 bases, with 14 bases between. CDR3 length equals 15 residues. The CDR3 reads CASSPTGTPSYEQYF. For the CDR3, the DNA is TGTGCCAGCAGCCCGACCGGGACACCCTCCTACGAGCAGTACTTC.

J is TRBJ1-1 and V is TRBV7-2; unclear D gene. Per germline, CDR1 SGHTA and CDR2 FQGNSA. V dropped 5 bases and J dropped 11 bases, with 18 bases sitting between them. CDR3 size: 13 residues. CDR3 sequence reads: CASSPVVRREAFF. DNA for the CDR3: TGTGCCAGCAGCCCAGTGGTTAGAAGGGAGGCTTTCTTT.

This chain joins TRBV2 and TRBJ2-2; D is unresolved. Per germline, CDR1 SNHLY and CDR2 FYNNEI. The V end was cut by 5 bases, the J end by 2 bases, with 9 bases between. The CDR3 runs 14 residues. CDR3 protein: CASSFSLNTGELFF. CDR3 bases: TGTGCCAGCAGTTTCTCCCTCAACACCGGGGAGCTGTTTTTT.

The gene calls are TRBV3-1 (or the pseudogene TRBV3-2) and TRBJ1-3; no firm D call. The CDR3 is made up of 14 amino acids. V was shortened by 0 bases and J by 3 bases, with 6 bases between the two germline ends. CDR1 is LGHDT, CDR2 YNNKEL, per germline (reference sequence). This CDR3 is CASSQDHGGNTIYF. The DNA for the CDR3 is TGTGCCAGCAGCCAAGACCACGGTGGAAACACCATATATTTT.

The chain is built from TRBV2 and TRBJ2-7; possible D gene TRBD1, 6 bases. The CDR3 is 15 amino acids. Trimming took off 2 bases at V and 0 bases at J, with 11 bases between the two ends. CDR1 and CDR2 from the germline V gene are SNHLY and FYNNEI. Written as DNA, the CDR3 is TGTGCCAGCAGTGAAAGTACAGGGCGCTCCTACGAGCAGTACGTC. It is translated as CASSESTGRSYEQYV.

The chain couples TRBV29-1 to TRBJ1-1; 9 positions match TRBD1. In germline, CDR1 is SQVTM, CDR2 ANQGSEA. After removal of 4 bases from V and 6 bases from J, the junction contained 6 bases not matched to a gene. The CDR3 length is 13 residues. The CDR3: CSVVPGQGSEAFF. CDR3 DNA sequence: TGCAGCGTTGTCCCGGGACAGGGTTCTGAAGCTTTCTTT.

The chain carries TRBV2 and TRBJ1-6, with D maybe TRBD1 (6 bases). Trimming pared 6 bases from V and 3 bases from J, leaving 12 bases between. The CDR3 runs 15 residues. Germline V gene lookup returns CDR1 SNHLY and CDR2 FYNNEI. CDR3 DNA: TGTGCCAGCAGAGGACAGCCCTACTATAATTCACCCCTCCACTTT. Its translation: CASRGQPYYNSPLHF.

The chain combines TRBV2 with TRBJ2-1; possible D gene TRBD2, 5 bases. The CDR3 totals 11 residues. Germline CDR1 SNHLY, CDR2 FYNNEI. Trimming cost V 8 bases and J 12 bases, with 14 bases left between them. CDR3 region: CASRGAGGQFF. CDR3 DNA: TGTGCCAGCCGAGGTGCGGGTGGGCAGTTCTTC.

The CDR3 sequence: CAWSEFREVNEQFF. CDR3 DNA sequence: TGTGCCTGGAGTGAGTTTAGGGAGGTAAATGAGCAGTTCTTC. The gene calls are TRBV30 and TRBJ2-1; possibly TRBD2 for D (6 bases). Per the germline V gene, CDR1 is GTSNPN and CDR2 is SVGIG (reference sequence). The CDR3 sequence is 14 residues long. V lost 1 base and J lost 7, with 14 bases in between.

This clone was seen a few times. The V gene is TRBV30, the J gene TRBJ2-7, with TRBD1 as a possible D gene (6 bases). This CDR3 has 13 amino acids. Trimming removed 1 base from V and 6 bases from J, with 13 bases in between. Germline CDR1 is GTSNPN and CDR2 is SVGIG (reference sequence). This CDR3 is CAWSETPGAEQYV. The CDR3 DNA follows: TGTGCCTGGAGTGAGACACCAGGGGCCGAGCAGTACGTC.

Remarks on this clone: Within the sample, other DNA sequences also encode this same CDR3. The chain employs TRBV18 and TRBJ1-4; 9 bases are a match to TRBD1. CDR1 is KGHSH and CDR2 is LQKENI in the germline V gene. The CDR3 loop spans 14 amino acids. Losses at the gene ends were 3 bases for V and 8 bases for J; bases not matched to a gene: 4. CDR3 DNA: TGTGCCAGCTCACCGGGACAGGGAAACGAAAAACTGTTTTTT. It specifies CASSPGQGNEKLFF.

The rearrangement uses TRBV5-4 and TRBJ2-3; no firm D call. This CDR3 comprises 15 residues. CDR1 is SGHNT, CDR2 YYREEE, per germline (reference sequence). The V end lost 4 bases, the J end lost 7 bases, and 19 bases lay between the germline ends. The CDR3 reads CASSVDLSIMNTQYF. CDR3 bases: TGTGCCAGCAGCGTGGACCTGAGTATTATGAATACGCAGTATTTT.

The chain combines TRBV11-2 with TRBJ2-7; 8 bases align to TRBD1. V shed 1 base, J shed 3 bases, and the junction held 11 bases outside the gene matches. This CDR3 comprises 17 residues. Germline V CDR1 and CDR2: SGHAT, FQNNGV. In DNA, the CDR3 is TGTGCCAGCAGCTTAGGTGGTGGGGGGACAGGACTCTACGAGCAGTACTTC. The encoded protein is CASSLGGGGTGLYEQYF. Variable domain in full (rest from reference TRBV11-2 and TRBJ2-7): EAGVAQSPRYKIIEKRQSVAFWCNPISGHATLYWYQQILGQGPKLLIQFQNNGVVDDSQLPKDRFSAERLKGVDSTLKIQPAKLEDSAVYLCASSLGGGGTGLYEQYFGPGTRLTVT.

CDR3 sequence reads: CSASQRGSYEQYF. CDR3 nucleotide sequence: TGCAGTGCTAGTCAGCGGGGGAGTTACGAGCAGTACTTC. The chain recombines TRBV20-1 with TRBJ2-7; 8 bases match TRBD2. The CDR3 is 13 residues long. The germline gives CDR1 DFQATT, CDR2 SNEGSKA (reference sequence). After removal of 3 bases from V and 4 bases from J, the junction contained 5 bases not matched to a gene.

In its sample, this clone was seen a few times. This sample also contains other DNA sequences that code for the same CDR3. V gene TRBV4-2 combines with J gene TRBJ1-1, with D hard to call. This CDR3 is 14 amino acids long. Germline V gives CDR1 LGHNA, CDR2 YNFKEQ. Between the trimmed V and J ends, which lost 0 bases and 2 bases, there was a span of 7 bases. The CDR3 DNA sequence: TGTGCCAGCAGCCAAGATTTGTTAAACACTGAAGCTTTCTTT. This gives the protein CASSQDLLNTEAFF.

The V call is TRBV19, the J call TRBJ2-1, with 9 bases matching TRBD1. Trimming cost V 7 bases and J 4 bases; bases outside gene matches: 5. Germline V gene lookup returns CDR1 LNHDA and CDR2 SQIVND (reference sequence). This CDR3 region has 14 residues. Here the CDR3 reads CASNGQGTYNEQFF. DNA for the CDR3: TGTGCCAGTAACGGACAGGGGACTTACAATGAGCAGTTCTTC.

CDR3 residues: CASSPGTSGKGTQYF. The CDR3 nucleotides are TGTGCCAGCAGCCCCGGGACTAGCGGGAAGGGTACGCAGTATTTT. This chain links TRBV28 with TRBJ2-3; 13 bases match TRBD2. CDR1 is MDHEN and CDR2 is SYDVKM in the germline V gene. V shed 6 bases, J shed 8 bases, and the junction held 8 bases outside the gene matches. This CDR3 has 15 amino acids.

The V and J genes are TRBV6-6 and TRBJ1-6; D unclear. The CDR3 contains 14 residues. Germline values: CDR1 MNHNY, CDR2 SVGAGI (reference sequence). V gave up 7 bases and J gave up 7 bases, with 14 bases separating them. The CDR3 DNA reads TGTGCCAGCAAATTCGGGTCGCGGAATTCACCCCTCCACTTT. Amino acid sequence: CASKFGSRNSPLHF.

This clone came up once. DNA of the CDR3: TGTGCCAGCAGCTTGTTTATACAGGTCTACGAGCAGTACGTC. It is translated as CASSLFIQVYEQYV. The chain links TRBV5-6 to TRBJ2-7; a possible D gene is TRBD1 (5 bases). The CDR3 runs to 14 residues. V lost 1 base to trimming and J lost 3 bases, with 11 bases between them. Germline assignment: CDR1 SGHDT and CDR2 YYEEEE.

CDR3 residues: CASSSATGTGNEKLFF. CDR3 coding DNA: TGTGCCAGCAGCTCTGCGACCGGGACAGGGAATGAAAAACTGTTTTTT. The V call is TRBV5-5, the J call TRBJ1-4; 9 nucleotides match TRBD1. V was pared by 3 bases and J by 5 bases, with 8 bases of the junction left unmatched. CDR3 size: 16 residues. Germline-derived CDR1 and CDR2 are SGHKS and YYEKEE (reference sequence).

This chain connects TRBV27 to TRBJ2-3; the match to TRBD1 covers 9 bases. After removal of 1 base from V and 3 bases from J, the junction contained 8 bases not matched to a gene. The CDR3 runs to 17 residues. From germline, CDR1 is MNHEY and CDR2 SMNVEV (reference sequence). The CDR3 DNA reads as TGTGCCAGCAGTTTATACACCGGGACAGGGCGTACAGATACGCAGTATTTT. As protein: CASSLYTGTGRTDTQYF.

This sequence joins TRBV21-1 and TRBJ2-7; the D call TRBD2 from the table was never checked on the DNA. TRBV21-1 is given as a pseudogene. The CDR3 extends over 11 amino acids. The CDR3 protein is CAGPARREQYV. Written as DNA, the CDR3 is TGTGCCGGCCCCGCCCGGCGGGAGCAGTACGTC.

The J gene is TRBJ1-1, the V gene TRBV2, with D tentatively TRBD1 (6 bases). The CDR3 length is 12 residues. Germline CDR1 and CDR2: SNHLY and FYNNEI. Trimming cost V 11 bases and J 5 bases, with 15 bases left between them. CDR3 bases: TGTGCCGGAGGACAGCCGCGGACTGAAGCTTTCTTT. Protein sequence: CAGGQPRTEAFF.